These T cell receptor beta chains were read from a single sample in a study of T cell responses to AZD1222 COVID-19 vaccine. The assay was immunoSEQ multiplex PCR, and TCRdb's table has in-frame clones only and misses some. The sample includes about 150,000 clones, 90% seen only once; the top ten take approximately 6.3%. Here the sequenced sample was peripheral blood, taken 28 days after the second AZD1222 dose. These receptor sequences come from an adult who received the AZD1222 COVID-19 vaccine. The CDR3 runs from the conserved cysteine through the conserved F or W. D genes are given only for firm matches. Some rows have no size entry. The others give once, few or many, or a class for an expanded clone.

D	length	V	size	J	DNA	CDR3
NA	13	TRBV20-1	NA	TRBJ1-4	TGCAGTGCTAGTCGACGGGCTAATGAAAAACTGTTTTTT	CSASRRANEKLFF
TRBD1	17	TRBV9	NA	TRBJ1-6	TGTGCCAGCAGCGTACCACCAGACAGGGGTAGTAATTCACCCCTCCACTTT	CASSVPPDRGSNSPLHF
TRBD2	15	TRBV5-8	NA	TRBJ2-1	TGTGCCAGCAGCTTGGGGCGGGGGACCTACAATGAGCAGTTCTTC	CASSLGRGTYNEQFF
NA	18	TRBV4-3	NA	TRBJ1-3	TGCGCCAGCTCAGCCAACTCGGGTCTGACTCTCTCTGGAAACACCATATATTTT	CASSANSGLTLSGNTIYF
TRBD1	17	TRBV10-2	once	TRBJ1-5	TGCGCCAGCAGTGAGTCCCAGGGGGCTTGGGGCAATCAGCCCCAGCATTTT	CASSESQGAWGNQPQHF
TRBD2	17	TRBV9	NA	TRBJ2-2	TGTGCCAGCAGCGTAGCGACTAGCGCGGCATCTGCCGGGGAGCTGTTTTTT	CASSVATSAASAGELFF
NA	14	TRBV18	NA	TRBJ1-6	TGTGCCAGCTCACCAAGGCCCCTGATGGGAGCCCTCCACTTT	CASSPRPLMGALHF
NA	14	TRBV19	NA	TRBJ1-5	TGTGCCAGTAGCACGACAGATTATGTTCAGCCCCAGCATTTT	CASSTTDYVQPQHF
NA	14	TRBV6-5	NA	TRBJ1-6	TGTGCCAGCAGCGCGGGTCGATATAATTCACCCCTCCACTTT	CASSAGRYNSPLHF
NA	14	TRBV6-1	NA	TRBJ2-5	TGTGCCAGCAGTGAACAGGGAGTAGTTGAGACCCAGTACTTC	CASSEQGVVETQYF
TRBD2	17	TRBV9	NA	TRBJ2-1	TGTGCCAGCAGCTTAGCGGGAGGGAGGAGCTCCTACAATGAGCAGTTCTTC	CASSLAGGRSSYNEQFF
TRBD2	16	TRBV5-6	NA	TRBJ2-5	TGTGCCAGCAGCTCAGAAAGCGGGGGGGCCTGGGAGACCCAGTACTTC	CASSSESGGAWETQYF
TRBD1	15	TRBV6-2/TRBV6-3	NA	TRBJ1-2	TGTGCCAGCAGTGGGACAGGGGGCGCCGACTATGGCTACACCTTC	CASSGTGGADYGYTF
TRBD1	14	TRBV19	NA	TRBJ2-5	TGTGCCAGTAGTATTACAGGGGGCTGGGAGACCCAGTACTTC	CASSITGGWETQYF
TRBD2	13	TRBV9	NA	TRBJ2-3	TGTGCCAGCAGCGTACGGGGGGCAGATACGCAGTATTTT	CASSVRGADTQYF
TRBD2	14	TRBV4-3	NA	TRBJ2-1	TGCGCCAGCAGCCAAGATAGCGGGAGAGGTGAGCAGTTCTTC	CASSQDSGRGEQFF
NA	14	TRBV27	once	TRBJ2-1	TGTGCCAGCAGCCCTAGAAGCGGCTACAATGAGCAGTTCTTC	CASSPRSGYNEQFF
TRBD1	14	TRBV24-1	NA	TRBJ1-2	TGTGCCACCAGTGACACCGGGACAGCCTATGGCTACACCTTC	CATSDTGTAYGYTF
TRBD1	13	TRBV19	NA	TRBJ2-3	TGTGCCAGTAATAACAGGGGCATGGATACGCAGTATTTT	CASNNRGMDTQYF
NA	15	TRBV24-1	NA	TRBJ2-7	TGTGCCACCAGTGATCCTGGACGGGGGACCTACGAGCAGTACTTC	CATSDPGRGTYEQYF
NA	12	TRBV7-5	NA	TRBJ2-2	TGTGCCAGAAGCGCGGGGACCGGGGAGCCGTTTTTT	CARSAGTGEPFF
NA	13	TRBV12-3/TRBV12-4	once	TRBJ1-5	TGTGCCAGCAGTTTTGACAGTAATCAGCCCCAGCATTTT	CASSFDSNQPQHF
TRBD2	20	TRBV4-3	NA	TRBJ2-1	TGCGCCAGCAGCCGGGGACTAGCGGGAGGGGGGTTTTCATTTTACAATGAGCAGTTCTTC	CASSRGLAGGGFSFYNEQFF
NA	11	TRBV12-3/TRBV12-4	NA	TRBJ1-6	TGTGCCAGCAGTAGGGTTTCACCCCTCCACTTT	CASSRVSPLHF
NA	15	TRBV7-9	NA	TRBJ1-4	TGTGCCAGCAGCTCCACAGGGTACGGTAATGAAAAACTGTTTTTT	CASSSTGYGNEKLFF
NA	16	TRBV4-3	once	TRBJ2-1	TGCGCCAGCAGCCAGGACATTACTAGGTACTACAATGAGCAGTTCTTC	CASSQDITRYYNEQFF
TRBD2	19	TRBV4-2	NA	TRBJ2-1	TGTGCCAGCAGCCAAGGCCCACCCCAAGGACTAGCGGTAAACAATGAGCAGTTCTTC	CASSQGPPQGLAVNNEQFF
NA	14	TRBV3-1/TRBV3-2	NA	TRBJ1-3	TGTGCCAGCAGCCAGGGGGCGCGCGGAAACACCATATATTTT	CASSQGARGNTIYF
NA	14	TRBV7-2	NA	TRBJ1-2	TGTGCCAGCAGCCCTCCGGGTACCGGCTATGGCTACACCTTC	CASSPPGTGYGYTF
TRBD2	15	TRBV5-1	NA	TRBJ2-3	TGCGCCAGCAACAAAGCGGGGGGTAGCACAGATACGCAGTATTTT	CASNKAGGSTDTQYF
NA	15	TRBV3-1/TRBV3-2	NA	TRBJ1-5	TGTGCCAGCAGGGCAAGCCATAATAGCAATCAGCCCCAGCATTTT	CASRASHNSNQPQHF
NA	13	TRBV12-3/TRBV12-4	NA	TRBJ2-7	TGTGCCAGCAGACCCAGGGCAGGCCACGAGCAGTACTTC	CASRPRAGHEQYF
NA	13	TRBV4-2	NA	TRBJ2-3	TGTGCCAGCAGCCCCAGCAACGGAGATACGCAGTATTTT	CASSPSNGDTQYF
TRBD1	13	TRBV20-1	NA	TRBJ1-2	TGCAGTGCTAGTGAAGGGGGCGCTAATGGCTACACCTTC	CSASEGGANGYTF
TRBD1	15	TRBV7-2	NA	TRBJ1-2	TGTGCCAGCAGCTTAGAGGACAGGAATAGCTATGGCTACACCTTC	CASSLEDRNSYGYTF
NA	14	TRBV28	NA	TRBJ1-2	TGTGCCAGCAGTGTCCCGGGCCGCTCCTATGGCTACACCTTC	CASSVPGRSYGYTF
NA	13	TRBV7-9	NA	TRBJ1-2	TGTGCCAGCAGCCTAAAAGGGCCGTATGGCTACACCTTC	CASSLKGPYGYTF
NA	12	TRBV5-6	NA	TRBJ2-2	TGTGCCATAACGACAGGATCCGGGGAGCTGTTTTTT	CAITTGSGELFF
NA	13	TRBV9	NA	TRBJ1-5	TGTGCCAGCAGCGTAGGGCAGAATCAGCCCCAGCATTTT	CASSVGQNQPQHF
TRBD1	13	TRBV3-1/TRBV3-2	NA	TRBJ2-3	TGTGCCAGCAGCCCAGGGACAGTAGATACGCAGTATTTT	CASSPGTVDTQYF
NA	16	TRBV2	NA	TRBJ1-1	TGTGCCAGCAGTCCCGGCCTACCTCTAATGAACACTGAAGCTTTCTTT	CASSPGLPLMNTEAFF
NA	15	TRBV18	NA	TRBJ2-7	TGTGCCAGCTCACCCGGGGTAGGCCCCACCTACGAGCAGTACTTC	CASSPGVGPTYEQYF
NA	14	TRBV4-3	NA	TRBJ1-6	TGCGCCAGCAGCCAAGCCCCCTTAAATTCACCCCTCCACTTT	CASSQAPLNSPLHF
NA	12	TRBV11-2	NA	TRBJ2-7	TGTGCCAGCAGCTTGAGCTCCTACGAGCAGTACTTC	CASSLSSYEQYF
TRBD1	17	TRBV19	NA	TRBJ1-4	TGTGCCAGTAGTCCAGGGGGCCGGACAGGTCATAATGAAAAACTGTTTTTT	CASSPGGRTGHNEKLFF
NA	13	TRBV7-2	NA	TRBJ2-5	TGTGCCAGCAGCGGACACTCGGTGGAGACCCAGTACTTC	CASSGHSVETQYF
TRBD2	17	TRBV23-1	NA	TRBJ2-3	TGCGCCAGCAGTCAATCGATAATAGCGGGTTTCACAGATACGCAGTATTTT	CASSQSIIAGFTDTQYF
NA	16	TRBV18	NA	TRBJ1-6	TGTGCCAGCTCACCACAAAGGCACTCCTATAATTCACCCCTCCACTTT	CASSPQRHSYNSPLHF
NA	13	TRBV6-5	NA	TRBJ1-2	TGTGCCAGCAGTTACCAGCGGGTAAATGGCTACACCTTC	CASSYQRVNGYTF
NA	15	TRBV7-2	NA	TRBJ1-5	TGTGCCAGCAGCTTAGCGAGTCGGGGTGGGCAGCCCCAGCATTTT	CASSLASRGGQPQHF